The 30 T cell receptor beta chains reported below all come from one sample, sequenced in a study of OX40 agonist ivuxolimab in advanced cancers. Libraries were prepared by immunoSEQ multiplex PCR; TCRdb keeps only in-frame clonotypes and omits some of them. The sample has approximately 15,000 clones; about 86% are singletons. The sequences come from CD4+ or CD8+ T cells sorted from blood, collected in a trial of the OX40 agonist ivuxolimab. The receptor set was obtained from an adult with an advanced solid tumor such as melanoma, head and neck, liver or kidney cancer.

V usage is TRBV5-1 and J usage is TRBJ2-5, with D perhaps matching TRBD1 (7 bases). Germline CDR1 SGHRS, CDR2 YFSETQ. This CDR3 has 18 amino acids. V lost 4 bases to trimming and J lost 0 bases, with 22 bases between them. CDR3 nucleotides: TGCGCCAGCAGCACGGGACAGTCCGGGGGTTTGTACCAAGAGACCCAGTACTTC. Translation: CASSTGQSGGLYQETQYF. Full variable domain (rest looked up from reference TRBV5-1 and TRBJ2-5): KAGVTQTPRYLIKTRGQQVTLSCSPISGHRSVSWYQQTPGQGLQFLFEYFSETQRNKGNFPGRFSGRQFSNSRSEMNVSTLELGDSALYLCASSTGQSGGLYQETQYFGPGTRLLVL.

A single count supports this clone. This chain uses TRBV28 with TRBJ1-2; D might be TRBD1 (5 bases). V was cut by 3 bases and J by 4 bases, with 12 bases left in between. The CDR3 extends over 14 amino acids. Germline CDR1 MDHEN, CDR2 SYDVKM. CDR3 DNA: TGTGCCAGCAGTTTTTCAGGGCCAATCTATGGCTACACCTTC. Translation: CASSFSGPIYGYTF.

The chain recombines TRBV28 with TRBJ1-2; TRBD1 matches 7 bases. Germline V gene lookup returns CDR1 MDHEN and CDR2 SYDVKM. The V gene end was trimmed by 1 base and the J gene end by 2 bases; junction bases not matched to a gene: 1. The CDR3 is 14 residues long. The DNA for the CDR3 is TGTGCCAGCAGTTTATCGGGACAGAACTATGGCTACACCTTC. It is translated as CASSLSGQNYGYTF.

This clone was recorded a few times. CDR3 bases: TGTGCCAGCGCCCGTAAAGGGTACGAGCAGTACTTC. Amino acid sequence: CASARKGYEQYF. This chain links TRBV6-5 with TRBJ2-7; D call uncertain. The germline CDR1 and CDR2 sequences are MNHEY and SVGAGI. Trimming took 8 bases from V and 4 from J, leaving 12 bases between them. CDR3 length: 12 amino acids.

The rearrangement uses TRBV2 and TRBJ2-3, with D perhaps TRBD2 (6 bases). The V gene lost 6 bases and the J gene lost 3 bases, with 19 bases spanning the gap. CDR3 length equals 16 residues. Germline V gene lookup returns CDR1 SNHLY and CDR2 FYNNEI. CDR3 region: CASSPLGRGGTDTQYF. CDR3 bases: TGTGCCAGCAGCCCCCTCGGCCGGGGAGGAACAGATACGCAGTATTTT.

The chain has TRBV18 and TRBJ2-3, with 7 positions matching TRBD1. The ends lost 1 base at V and 0 bases at J; junction bases unmatched: 1. CDR3 length equals 15 residues. Per germline, CDR1 KGHSH and CDR2 LQKENI. This chain's CDR3 is CASSPQGASTDTQYF. The CDR3, as DNA: TGTGCCAGCTCACCACAGGGGGCAAGCACAGATACGCAGTATTTT.

This rearrangement joins TRBV15 to TRBJ2-1, with 13 bases lining up with TRBD2. V shed 5 bases and J 7 bases; nucleotides not matched to a gene: 11. CDR1 and CDR2 (germline): LNHNV, YYDKDF (reference sequence). CDR3 length: 17 amino acids. CDR3 region: CATSGRTSGSLVNEQFF. Here the CDR3 DNA reads TGTGCCACCAGCGGGCGGACTAGCGGGAGTCTTGTGAATGAGCAGTTCTTC. The variable domain in full, completed from reference TRBV15 and TRBJ2-1, reads DAMVIQNPRYQVTQFGKPVTLSCSQTLNHNVMYWYQQKSSQAPKLLFHYYDKDFNNEADTPDNFQSRRPNTSFCFLDIRSPGLGDTAMYLCATSGRTSGSLVNEQFFGPGTRLTVL.

The chain joins TRBV5-4 to TRBJ2-3, with TRBD2 matching 13 bases. Germline V lookup: CDR1 SGHNT, CDR2 YYREEE (reference sequence). Unmatched junction bases numbered 5, after V lost 4 bases and J lost 3 bases. The CDR3 length is 16 residues. The CDR3 DNA follows: TGTGCCAGCAGCATAGGGACTAGCGGGATAACAGATACGCAGTATTTT. Translating it yields CASSIGTSGITDTQYF.

The chain combines TRBV5-6 with TRBJ2-7; unclear D gene. Trimming took off 7 bases at V and 2 bases at J, with 13 bases between the two ends. The germline V gene encodes CDR1 SGHDT and CDR2 YYEEEE. This CDR3 spans 13 amino acids. CDR3 DNA sequence: TGTGCCAGCCGCTCCGGCACAACCTACGAGCAGTACTTC. As protein: CASRSGTTYEQYF.

The chain employs TRBV4-1 and TRBJ1-1; D not certain. The CDR3 is 14 amino acids. Trimming removed 4 bases at V and 6 bases at J, with 15 bases between. CDR1 is MGHRA and CDR2 is YSYEKL in the germline V gene. CDR3 DNA: TGCGCCAGCAGCCTAAACCCGAGCGGGGCTGAAGCTTTCTTT. It encodes CASSLNPSGAEAFF.

V is TRBV28 and J is TRBJ2-7, with TRBD2 matching over 13 bases. The CDR3 runs 16 residues. The V and J ends lost 5 bases and 4 bases, in that order; junction bases with no gene match: 8. The germline CDR1 and CDR2 sequences are MDHEN and SYDVKM. For the CDR3, the DNA is TGTGCCAGCAGTGTCGGACTAGCGGGAGCCCCATACGAGCAGTACTTC. Translating it yields CASSVGLAGAPYEQYF.

The rearrangement links TRBV9 to TRBJ2-5; 8 nucleotides line up with TRBD2. Germline V gene sequence: CDR1 SGDLS, CDR2 YYNGEE. After removal of 6 bases from V and 1 base from J, the junction contained 2 bases not matched to a gene. CDR3 length: 13 residues. In DNA, the CDR3 is TGTGCCAGCACCCGGGGGGGCCAAGAGACCCAGTACTTC. The encoded protein is CASTRGGQETQYF.

The CDR3 bases are TGTGCCAGCAGCCAAGCGTTGGGGTATTCACCCCTCCACTTT. Amino acid sequence: CASSQALGYSPLHF. The J gene is TRBJ1-6, the V gene TRBV14; D remains unclear. In germline, CDR1 is SGHDN, CDR2 FVKESK. V lost 1 base and J 8 bases, leaving 9 bases between the germline ends. CDR3 length: 14 residues.

CDR3 sequence reads: CASSGAGGGYTF. The CDR3 nucleotides read TGTGCCAGCAGTGGTGCGGGGGGTGGCTACACCTTC. The chain is built from TRBV6-1 and TRBJ1-2; the D gene is possibly TRBD1 (5 bases). V was cut by 4 bases and J by 7 bases, with 10 bases left in between. Germline CDR1 MNHNS, CDR2 SASEGT. The CDR3 is 12 amino acids.

The rearrangement uses TRBV4-1 and TRBJ2-7, with D tentatively TRBD1 (6 bases). The V and J ends lost 8 bases and 2 bases respectively, with 16 bases between them. Per the germline V gene, CDR1 is MGHRA and CDR2 is YSYEKL. The CDR3 runs to 14 residues. CDR3 in amino acids: CASSGITGTYEQYF. CDR3 nucleotides: TGCGCCAGCTCCGGGATAACAGGGACCTACGAGCAGTACTTC.

V usage is TRBV7-2 and J usage is TRBJ1-1; no definite D call. Trimming pared 6 bases from V and 0 bases from J, leaving 8 bases between. This CDR3 comprises 13 residues. Per the germline V gene, CDR1 is SGHTA and CDR2 is FQGNSA. The CDR3: CASSRDLNTEAFF. Written as DNA, the CDR3 is TGTGCCAGCAGTCGAGATCTGAACACTGAAGCTTTCTTT.

CDR3 region: CASSVETSTGELFF. In DNA, the CDR3 is TGTGCCAGCAGCGTAGAGACGTCCACCGGGGAGCTGTTTTTT. This chain connects TRBV9 to TRBJ2-2, with D uncertain. The CDR3 extends over 14 amino acids. V shed 0 bases and J shed 4 bases, with 7 bases lying between them. Germline-derived CDR1 and CDR2 are SGDLS and YYNGEE.

The V call is TRBV10-3, the J call TRBJ2-2; 7 nucleotides match TRBD2. Looked up from germline, CDR1 is ENHRY and CDR2 is SYGVKD. V shed 11 bases, J shed 1 base, and the junction held 7 bases outside the gene matches. The CDR3 totals 14 residues. The CDR3 protein is CASEGTMNTGELFF. The CDR3 DNA sequence: TGTGCCTCCGAGGGGACTATGAACACCGGGGAGCTGTTTTTT.

J is TRBJ2-7 and V is TRBV2; unclear D gene. The CDR3 covers 12 residues. Trimming stripped 4 bases from V and 3 bases from J, with 7 bases between. The germline CDR1 and CDR2 sequences are SNHLY and FYNNEI. CDR3: CASSGDFYEQYF. Here the CDR3 DNA reads TGTGCCAGCAGTGGGGATTTCTACGAGCAGTACTTC.

This clone was observed a few times. This sequence joins TRBV30 and TRBJ1-1, with 10 bases fitting TRBD1. With V trimmed by 7 bases and J by 10 bases, 3 bases remained unmatched. The CDR3 length is 10 residues. Per the germline V gene, CDR1 is GTSNPN and CDR2 is SVGIG (reference sequence). This CDR3 reads CAYRQGAAFF. CDR3 sequence (DNA): TGTGCCTACCGACAGGGGGCAGCTTTCTTT.

This chain joins TRBV18 and TRBJ2-7; D remains ambiguous. Per germline, CDR1 KGHSH and CDR2 LQKENI. This CDR3 is built from 12 residues. V lost 1 base and J lost 3, with 4 bases in between. CDR3 protein: CASSPRLYEQYF. The DNA for the CDR3 is TGTGCCAGCTCACCACGTCTCTACGAGCAGTACTTC.

The J gene is TRBJ1-1, the V gene TRBV25-1; D gene ambiguous. V was cut by 6 bases and J by 1 base, with 9 bases left in between. Germline V gene data show CDR1 as MGHDK and CDR2 as SYGVNS. The CDR3 spans 13 residues. The DNA for the CDR3 is TGTGCCAGCAGGAGGGCAGGGAACACTGAAGCTTTCTTT. Encoded protein: CASRRAGNTEAFF.

The chain uses TRBV14 and TRBJ2-2; unclear D gene. The CDR3 contains 14 residues. Deletions cut 1 base from V and 7 bases from J, with 10 bases between. Germline-derived CDR1 and CDR2 are SGHDN and FVKESK. The CDR3 nucleotides are TGTGCCAGCAGCCAAGCATATATCGGCGGGGAGCTGTTTTTT. Protein product: CASSQAYIGGELFF.

The rearrangement joins TRBV11-2 to TRBJ1-6, with TRBD1 as a possible D gene (5 bases). This CDR3 has 15 residues. Germline V gene lookup returns CDR1 SGHAT and CDR2 FQNNGV. The V end lost 0 bases, the J end lost 7 bases, and 10 bases lay between the germline ends. CDR3 DNA: TGTGCCAGCAGCTTAGAATCAGGGCTGAATTCACCCCTCCACTTT. As protein: CASSLESGLNSPLHF.

The chain employs TRBV7-3 and TRBJ2-7, with D unresolved. Trimming took off 5 bases at V and 3 bases at J, with 17 bases between the two ends. The CDR3 loop spans 15 amino acids. Germline CDR1 and CDR2: SGHTA and FQGTGA. CDR3 nucleotides: TGTGCCAGCAGCGTTGACCCCTCGGGTCTCTACGAGCAGTACTTC. Translating gives CASSVDPSGLYEQYF.

This clone was counted once. The chain employs TRBV11-2 and TRBJ2-5; D may be TRBD1 or TRBD2 (5 bases each). The CDR3 covers 17 residues. CDR1 is SGHAT and CDR2 is FQNNGV in the germline V gene. V gave up 4 bases and J gave up 3 bases, with 21 bases separating them. The CDR3 protein is CASSSTPRGSGEETQYF. The CDR3 nucleotides are TGTGCCAGCAGCTCCACCCCTCGGGGCAGCGGAGAAGAGACCCAGTACTTC.

The chain combines TRBV7-8 with TRBJ2-5; TRBD2 matches at 11 bases. This CDR3 region has 16 residues. Germline CDR1 reads SGHVS; CDR2 reads FQNEAQ. With 0 bases clipped from V and 5 bases from J, the junction kept 5 bases outside the gene matches. DNA of the CDR3: TGTGCCAGCAGCTTAGCCAGACTAGCGGGGAAGGAGACCCAGTACTTC. Translating gives CASSLARLAGKETQYF.

The J gene is TRBJ2-7, the V gene TRBV5-1; 12 nucleotides match TRBD2. The germline V gene encodes CDR1 SGHRS and CDR2 YFSETQ. The junction had 8 bases not matched to a gene; V was cut back by 3 bases and J by 1 base. This CDR3 has 17 residues. CDR3 bases: TGCGCCAGCAGCTCTCCTAGCGGGAGGGCCGCGTCCTACGAGCAGTACTTC. Protein: CASSSPSGRAASYEQYF.

J is TRBJ2-3 and V is TRBV4-1; 7 nucleotides agree with TRBD1. The CDR3 is made up of 14 amino acids. J lost 2 bases, V lost 4 bases, and 3 bases had no gene match. Germline-derived CDR1 and CDR2 are MGHRA and YSYEKL. The CDR3 DNA is TGCGCCAGCAGCCGGGACAGATACACAGATACGCAGTATTTT. Its protein is CASSRDRYTDTQYF.

The chain joins TRBV7-2 to TRBJ2-3; D not certain. Trimming removed 0 bases from V and 4 bases from J, with 14 bases in between. The length of the CDR3 is 16 residues. Germline V gene data show CDR1 as SGHTA and CDR2 as FQGNSA. The CDR3 reads CASSLALGPGADTQYF. The CDR3, as DNA: TGTGCCAGCAGCTTAGCGCTGGGCCCCGGAGCAGATACGCAGTATTTT.